The clone carrying this T cell receptor (beta chain) was observed a handful of times. The target antigen is unknown. These data are taken from a study of cytomegalovirus exposure and HLA in healthy donors. General study points: TCR beta sequences numbering about 17,000 were associated with HLA alleles at 0.05 false discovery rate in a later analysis.

It was with 60 Vbeta and 13 Jbeta primers that the PCR ran. The table came from immunoSEQ multiplex PCR; TCRdb's copy has only in-frame clones and leaves some out. The table lists over 150,000 clones, over 75% of them singletons, with about 0.21% in the top ten. V was clipped by 1 base and J by 3 bases, with 13 bases between them. Germline CDR1 SGHNT, CDR2 YENEEA. This CDR3 has 15 amino acids. The J gene is TRBJ2-7, the V gene TRBV11-3, with D possibly being TRBD1 (5 bases). This TCR was sampled from a girl younger than two in good health and CMV-seronegative. The sequenced sample was PBMCs. The CDR3, as DNA: TGTGCCAGCAGCTTAGGAAGGGGCCCTAACTACGAGCAGTACTTC. This sequence encodes CASSLGRGPNYEQYF. The full variable domain, rest sourced from reference TRBV11-3 and TRBJ2-7, is EAGVVQSPRYKIIEKKQPVAFWCNPISGHNTLYWYLQNLGQGPELLIRYENEEAVDDSQLPKDRFSAERLKGVDSTLKIQPAELGDSAVYLCASSLGRGPNYEQYFGPGTRLTVT.